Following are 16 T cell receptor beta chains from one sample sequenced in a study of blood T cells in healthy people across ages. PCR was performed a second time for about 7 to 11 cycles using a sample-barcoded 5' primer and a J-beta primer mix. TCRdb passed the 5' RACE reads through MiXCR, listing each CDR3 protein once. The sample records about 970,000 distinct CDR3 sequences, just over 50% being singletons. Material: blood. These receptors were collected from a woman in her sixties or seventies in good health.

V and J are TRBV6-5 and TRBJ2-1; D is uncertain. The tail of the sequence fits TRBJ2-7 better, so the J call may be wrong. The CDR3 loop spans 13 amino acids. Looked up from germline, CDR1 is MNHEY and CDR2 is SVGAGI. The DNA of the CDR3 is TGTGCCAGCAGTTACAAGGTCTTTTACGAGCAGTACTTC. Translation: CASSYKVFYEQYF.

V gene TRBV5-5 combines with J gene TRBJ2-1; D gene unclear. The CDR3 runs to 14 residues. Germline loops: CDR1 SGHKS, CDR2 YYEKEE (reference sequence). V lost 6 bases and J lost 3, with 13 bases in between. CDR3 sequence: CASNKPGGYNEQFF. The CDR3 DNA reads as TGTGCCAGCAACAAACCCGGCGGCTACAATGAGCAGTTCTTC.

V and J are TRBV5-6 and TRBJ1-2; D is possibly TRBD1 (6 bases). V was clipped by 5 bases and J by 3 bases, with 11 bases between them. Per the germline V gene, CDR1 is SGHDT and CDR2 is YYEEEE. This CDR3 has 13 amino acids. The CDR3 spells CASRMDRHYGYTF. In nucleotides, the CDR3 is TGTGCCAGCAGGATGGACAGACACTATGGCTACACCTTC.

The CDR3 here is CSARDAGGQETQYF. CDR3 sequence (DNA): TGCAGTGCTCGGGACGCCGGGGGACAAGAGACCCAGTACTTC. The V call is TRBV20-1, the J call TRBJ2-5, with D possibly TRBD2 on 6 matching bases. The CDR3 contains 14 residues. The germline V and J ends were trimmed by 5 bases and 2 bases, with 15 bases remaining between them. Per germline, CDR1 DFQATT and CDR2 SNEGSKA (reference sequence).

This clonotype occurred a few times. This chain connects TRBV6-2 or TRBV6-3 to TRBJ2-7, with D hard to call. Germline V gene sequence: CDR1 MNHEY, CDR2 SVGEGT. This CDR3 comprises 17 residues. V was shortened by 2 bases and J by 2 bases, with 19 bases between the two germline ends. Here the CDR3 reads CASSYLQVLSPTYEQYF. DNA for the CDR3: TGTGCCAGCAGTTACCTTCAAGTACTGAGCCCCACCTACGAGCAGTACTTC.

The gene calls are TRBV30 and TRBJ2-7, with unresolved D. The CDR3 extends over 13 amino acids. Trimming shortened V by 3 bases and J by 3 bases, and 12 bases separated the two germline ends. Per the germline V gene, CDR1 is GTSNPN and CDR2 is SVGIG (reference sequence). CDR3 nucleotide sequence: TGTGCCTGGAGGGAAGGGCCCTTCTACGAGCAGTACTTC. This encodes CAWREGPFYEQYF.

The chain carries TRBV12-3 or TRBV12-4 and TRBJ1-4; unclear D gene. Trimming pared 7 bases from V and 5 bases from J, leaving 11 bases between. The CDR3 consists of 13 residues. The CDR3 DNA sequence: TGTGCCAGCAACCAAGCTGGGAATGAAAAACTGTTTTTT. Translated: CASNQAGNEKLFF.

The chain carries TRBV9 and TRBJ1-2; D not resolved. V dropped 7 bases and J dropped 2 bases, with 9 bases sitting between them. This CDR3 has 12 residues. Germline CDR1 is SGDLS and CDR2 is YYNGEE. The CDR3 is CASVEDNYGYTF. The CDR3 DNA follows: TGTGCCAGCGTAGAGGACAACTATGGCTACACCTTC.

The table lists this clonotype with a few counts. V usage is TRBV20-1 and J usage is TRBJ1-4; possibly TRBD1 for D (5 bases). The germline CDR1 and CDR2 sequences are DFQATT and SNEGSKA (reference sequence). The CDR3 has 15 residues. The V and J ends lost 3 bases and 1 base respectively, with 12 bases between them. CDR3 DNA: TGCAGTGCTAGTTCGGGGCCGGAAACTAATGAAAAACTGTTTTTT. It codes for CSASSGPETNEKLFF.

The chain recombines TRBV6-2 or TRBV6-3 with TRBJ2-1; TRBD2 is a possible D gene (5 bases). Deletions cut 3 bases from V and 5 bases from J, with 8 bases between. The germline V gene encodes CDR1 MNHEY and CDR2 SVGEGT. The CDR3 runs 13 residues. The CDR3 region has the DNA TGTGCCAGCAGTTATGAGGGCAACAATGAGCAGTTCTTC. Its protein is CASSYEGNNEQFF.

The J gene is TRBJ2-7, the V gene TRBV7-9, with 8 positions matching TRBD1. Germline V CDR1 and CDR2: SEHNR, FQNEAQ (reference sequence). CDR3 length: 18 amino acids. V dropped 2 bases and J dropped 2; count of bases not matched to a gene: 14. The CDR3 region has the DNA TGTGCCAGCAGCTTAAAAGCTCCGGGCAGGGGGCGTACCTACGAGCAGTACTTC. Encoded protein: CASSLKAPGRGRTYEQYF.

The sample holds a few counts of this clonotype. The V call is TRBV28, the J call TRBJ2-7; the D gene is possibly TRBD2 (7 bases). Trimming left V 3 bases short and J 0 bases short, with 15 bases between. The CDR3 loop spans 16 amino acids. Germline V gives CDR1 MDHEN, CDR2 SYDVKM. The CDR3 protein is CASSLGGRSFSYEQYF. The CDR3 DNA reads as TGTGCCAGCAGTTTGGGGGGGCGATCATTCTCCTACGAGCAGTACTTC. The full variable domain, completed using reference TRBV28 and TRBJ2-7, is DVKVTQSSRYLVKRTGEKVFLECVQDMDHENMFWYRQDPGLGLRLIYFSYDVKMKEKGDIPEGYSVSREKKERFSLILESASTNQTSMYLCASSLGGRSFSYEQYFGPGTRLTVT.

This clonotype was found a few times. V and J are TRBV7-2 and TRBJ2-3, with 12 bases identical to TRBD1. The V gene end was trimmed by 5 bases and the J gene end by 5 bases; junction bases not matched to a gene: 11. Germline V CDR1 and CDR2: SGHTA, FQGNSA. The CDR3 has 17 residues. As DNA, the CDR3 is TGTGCCAGCAGCCTCCGGGGACAGGGGGCGCAAGGAGATACGCAGTATTTT. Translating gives CASSLRGQGAQGDTQYF.

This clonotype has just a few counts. CDR3 DNA: TGTGCCAGCAGCTCAGGGGAATATGGCTACACCTTC. The encoded protein is CASSSGEYGYTF. This chain connects TRBV4-2 to TRBJ1-2; D perhaps matches TRBD1 (6 bases). Trimming cost V 5 bases and J 5 bases, with 9 bases left between them. The CDR3 covers 12 residues. In germline, CDR1 is LGHNA, CDR2 YNFKEQ.

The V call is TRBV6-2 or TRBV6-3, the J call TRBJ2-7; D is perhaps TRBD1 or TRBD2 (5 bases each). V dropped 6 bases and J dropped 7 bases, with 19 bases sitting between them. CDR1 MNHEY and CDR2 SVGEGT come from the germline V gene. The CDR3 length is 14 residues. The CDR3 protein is CASSREPGWGEQYF. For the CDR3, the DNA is TGTGCCAGCAGCAGGGAGCCAGGATGGGGTGAGCAGTACTTC.

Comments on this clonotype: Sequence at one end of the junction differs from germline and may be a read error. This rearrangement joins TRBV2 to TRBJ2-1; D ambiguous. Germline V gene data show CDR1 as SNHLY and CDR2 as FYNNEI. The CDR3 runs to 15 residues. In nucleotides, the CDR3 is TGTGTCAGCAGAGATATAAACGCCCCATACAATGAGCAGTTCTTC. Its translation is CVSRDINAPYNEQFF.